Presented here are 19 T cell receptor beta chains from one specimen sequenced in a study of cytomegalovirus exposure and HLA in healthy donors. Vbeta (60) and Jbeta (13) primers were used in the PCR. The repertoire was sequenced with immunoSEQ multiplex PCR; TCRdb's copy has only in-frame clones and lacks some. Found here are under 150,000 clones; the top ten clones hold roughly 1.4%. Sequenced sample: PBMCs. The receptor source for this set is a woman in her thirties or forties in good health and CMV-seronegative.

V gene TRBV19 combines with J gene TRBJ1-2; D remains unclear. This CDR3 has 12 residues. V was pared by 5 bases and J by 4 bases, with 8 bases between. Germline assignment: CDR1 LNHDA and CDR2 SQIVND (reference sequence). CDR3 loop: CASSDTPYGYTF. As DNA, the CDR3 is TGTGCCAGTAGTGACACTCCCTATGGCTACACCTTC.

About this clone itself: This CDR3 is also generated by other DNA sequences in the sample. The chain is built from TRBV7-9 and TRBJ1-2; 8 bases match TRBD1. J lost 3 bases, V lost 4 bases, and 4 bases had no gene match. Germline V gives CDR1 SEHNR, CDR2 FQNEAQ (reference sequence). The CDR3 covers 14 residues. The DNA of the CDR3 is TGTGCCAGCAGCTCGGGGACAGGAGACTATGGCTACACCTTC. The encoded protein is CASSSGTGDYGYTF.

This chain uses TRBV6-1 with TRBJ2-5; D perhaps matches TRBD1 (5 bases). Germline V gives CDR1 MNHNS, CDR2 SASEGT. CDR3 length equals 16 residues. With 0 bases removed from V and 2 bases from J, the gap between germline ends came to 13 bases. DNA for the CDR3: TGTGCCAGCAGTGAAGCGCCAGGGCCAGAGCAAGAGACCCAGTACTTC. This sequence encodes CASSEAPGPEQETQYF.

This chain links TRBV7-3 with TRBJ2-3, with a possible D match to TRBD1 (6 bases). V lost 6 bases and J 3 bases, leaving 16 bases between the germline ends. This CDR3 contains 15 residues. Germline CDR1 reads SGHTA; CDR2 reads FQGTGA. The CDR3 loop is CASSRGGVETDTQYF. The CDR3 DNA reads as TGTGCCAGCAGTAGAGGGGGTGTAGAGACAGATACGCAGTATTTT. The full variable domain, with the rest looked up from reference TRBV7-3 and TRBJ2-3, is GAGVSQTPSNKVTEKGKYVELRCDPISGHTALYWYRQSLGQGPEFLIYFQGTGAADDSGLPNDRFFAVRPEGSVSTLKIQRTERGDSAVYLCASSRGGVETDTQYFGPGTRLTVL.

The J gene is TRBJ1-1, the V gene TRBV19, with D possibly TRBD1 on 6 matching bases. Germline assignment: CDR1 LNHDA and CDR2 SQIVND (reference sequence). Trimming left V 9 bases short and J 1 base short, with 15 bases between. There are 14 residues in the CDR3. The CDR3 bases are TGTGCCAGCAAAACTACAGGGACGAACACTGAAGCTTTCTTT. Protein sequence: CASKTTGTNTEAFF.

The CDR3 here is CASSQVGTSGSETQYF. CDR3 DNA: TGCGCCAGCAGCCAAGTGGGGACTAGCGGATCGGAGACCCAGTACTTC. The chain recombines TRBV4-3 with TRBJ2-5; 11 bases fit TRBD2. There are 16 residues in the CDR3. J gave up 5 bases and V 1 base, and 6 bases lay outside the gene matches. CDR1 LGHNA and CDR2 YSLEER come from the germline V gene.

V gene TRBV9 combines with J gene TRBJ2-2, with 14 bases that match TRBD2. The germline V gene encodes CDR1 SGDLS and CDR2 YYNGEE. The CDR3 covers 22 residues. Trimming removed 3 bases from V and 9 bases from J; junction bases left unmatched: 25. This chain's CDR3 is CASSARLRTSGGKLELRRELFF. The CDR3 coding sequence is TGTGCCAGCAGCGCACGACTAAGGACTAGCGGGGGGAAATTGGAGCTTCGCCGGGAGCTGTTTTTT.

This chain links TRBV6-5 with TRBJ1-2, with 8 bases matching TRBD1. The V gene's germline CDR1 is MNHEY and CDR2 SVGAGI. This CDR3 comprises 12 residues. Trimming at V came to 7 bases and at J to 4 bases, leaving 2 bases not matched to a gene. Here the CDR3 DNA reads TGTGCCAGCAAAACAGGGGGCTATGGCTACACCTTC. This codes for CASKTGGYGYTF.

The CDR3 reads CASSLLAGGLQETQYF. The CDR3 nucleotides are TGTGCCAGCAGTTTACTAGCGGGGGGGCTCCAAGAGACCCAGTACTTC. The chain links TRBV6-5 to TRBJ2-5, with 13 bases aligning to TRBD2. CDR1 is MNHEY, CDR2 SVGAGI, per germline. The CDR3 consists of 16 residues. Trimming took 4 bases from V and 1 from J; bases not matched to a gene: 3.

V is TRBV6-1 and J is TRBJ1-1; D ambiguous. The germline V gene encodes CDR1 MNHNS and CDR2 SASEGT. This CDR3 contains 12 residues. The V end lost 8 bases, the J end lost 5 bases, and 12 bases lay between the germline ends. The CDR3 bases are TGTGCCAGCTCCGAGGCAGAGACTGAAGCTTTCTTT. Amino acid sequence: CASSEAETEAFF.

This chain joins TRBV19 and TRBJ1-2; TRBD1 is a possible D gene (6 bases). V lost 3 bases and J 4 bases, leaving 18 bases between the germline ends. The CDR3 has 16 residues. The germline V gene has CDR1 LNHDA and CDR2 SQIVND (reference sequence). CDR3 loop: CASSIGGAVPSYGYTF. The CDR3 region has the DNA TGTGCCAGTAGTATCGGGGGGGCAGTTCCTTCCTATGGCTACACCTTC.

Turning to this clone: Other DNA sequences in this sample translate to the same CDR3. The V call is TRBV11-2, the J call TRBJ1-1, with 7 bases fitting TRBD1. CDR1 and CDR2 from the germline V gene are SGHAT and FQNNGV. The CDR3 is made up of 13 amino acids. The ends lost 3 bases at V and 4 bases at J; junction bases unmatched: 2. In nucleotides, the CDR3 is TGTGCCAGCAGCTTGACAGGGCTCACTGAAGCTTTCTTT. Protein: CASSLTGLTEAFF.

This chain links TRBV6-6 with TRBJ1-4; TRBD1 agrees at 7 bases. V lost 4 bases and J lost 8; bases outside the gene matches: 13. The CDR3 length is 16 residues. Germline values: CDR1 MNHNY, CDR2 SVGAGI (reference sequence). The CDR3 loop reads CASSSPQQTGREKLFF. The CDR3 DNA sequence: TGTGCCAGCAGTTCGCCCCAGCAGACAGGGAGGGAAAAACTGTTTTTT.

V and J are TRBV18 and TRBJ1-4; 7 bases fit TRBD1. The CDR3 sequence is 16 residues long. Germline assignment: CDR1 KGHSH and CDR2 LQKENI. V shed 1 base and J 7 bases; nucleotides not matched to a gene: 9. DNA for the CDR3: TGTGCCAGCTCACCACAACGTGCAGGGGGAACTGAAAAACTGTTTTTT. Amino acids: CASSPQRAGGTEKLFF.

The rearrangement uses TRBV9 and TRBJ2-3; tentatively, D is TRBD2 (6 bases). CDR3 length: 17 residues. Germline assignment: CDR1 SGDLS and CDR2 YYNGEE. Trimming pared 0 bases from V and 4 bases from J, leaving 18 bases between. The CDR3: CASSVEAPPWGADTQYF. The DNA for the CDR3 is TGTGCCAGCAGCGTAGAAGCCCCCCCTTGGGGGGCAGATACGCAGTATTTT.

This chain links TRBV6-5 with TRBJ1-1; tentatively, D is TRBD1 (6 bases). Deletions cut 8 bases from V and 6 bases from J, with 16 bases between. Germline CDR1 MNHEY, CDR2 SVGAGI. The CDR3 is 13 amino acids. CDR3 protein: CASCRTEGAEAFF. CDR3 DNA sequence: TGTGCCAGCTGCCGGACAGAGGGAGCTGAAGCTTTCTTT.

This chain connects TRBV5-1 to TRBJ1-1; a weak D match, TRBD1 (5 bases). Per germline, CDR1 SGHRS and CDR2 YFSETQ. Deletions cut 2 bases from V and 1 base from J, with 6 bases between. The CDR3 length is 13 residues. The CDR3 reads CASSFGQNTEAFF. The CDR3 DNA sequence: TGCGCCAGCAGCTTCGGACAGAACACTGAAGCTTTCTTT.

The rearrangement joins TRBV14 to TRBJ2-2; D not certain. Trimming removed 1 base at V and 3 bases at J, with 6 bases between. In germline, CDR1 is SGHDN, CDR2 FVKESK. The CDR3 runs to 14 residues. The CDR3 protein is CASSQAGYTGELFF. The CDR3 DNA sequence: TGTGCCAGCAGCCAAGCCGGGTACACCGGGGAGCTGTTTTTT.

The V call is TRBV6-5, the J call TRBJ1-5, with TRBD1 as a possible D gene (5 bases). Trimming removed 7 bases at V and 6 bases at J, with 13 bases between. CDR3 length equals 13 residues. Germline V gives CDR1 MNHEY, CDR2 SVGAGI. The CDR3: CASNGVGGQPQHF. The CDR3 region has the DNA TGTGCCAGCAATGGGGTGGGGGGTCAGCCCCAGCATTTT.